This TCR beta chain was observed in a study of cytomegalovirus exposure and HLA in healthy donors. Primers: 60 Vbeta forward and 13 Jbeta reverse. Profiled with immunoSEQ multiplex PCR; TCRdb holds only in-frame clones, not every one. The repertoire holds 90,000 to 150,000 clones, with 15% as singletons. Trimming pared 3 bases from V and 3 bases from J, leaving 11 bases between. Germline values: CDR1 LGHNA, CDR2 YSLEER. The CDR3 runs 15 residues. This clone appeared a few times. The receptor comes from a woman in her late teens or twenties in good health and CMV-seronegative. The chain uses TRBV4-3 and TRBJ1-4, with D tentatively TRBD1 (5 bases). The sequenced sample was PBMCs. DNA of the CDR3: TGCGCCAGCAGCCAGGAGCGGGGGGCTAATGAAAAACTGTTTTTT. It encodes CASSQERGANEKLFF.